Presented here are 9 T cell receptor beta chains from one specimen sequenced in a study of T cell responses to AZD1222 COVID-19 vaccine. Sequencing used immunoSEQ multiplex PCR; TCRdb keeps in-frame clones, though not all of them. The table records around 97,000 clones, over 80% of them present only once. Sequenced here: peripheral blood, sampled on day 0 of AZD1222 vaccination. The receptors come from an adult in good health.

The chain has TRBV6-5 and TRBJ1-1; D unclear. Trimming cost V 0 bases and J 1 base, with 12 bases left between them. The CDR3 is 16 residues long. The V gene's germline CDR1 is MNHEY and CDR2 SVGAGI. CDR3 sequence reads: CASSYSPPGPNTEAFF. The CDR3 DNA reads as TGTGCCAGCAGTTACTCTCCTCCCGGGCCGAACACTGAAGCTTTCTTT.

The chain joins TRBV10-3 to TRBJ1-3; D not resolved. The CDR3 totals 17 residues. Per germline, CDR1 ENHRY and CDR2 SYGVKD. V was clipped by 0 bases and J by 0 bases, with 12 bases between them. CDR3 DNA sequence: TGTGCCATCAGTGAGTCGATATTGGGAAGCTCTGGAAACACCATATATTTT. Translating it yields CAISESILGSSGNTIYF.

The chain has TRBV5-5 and TRBJ1-1; D is perhaps TRBD1 (6 bases). The CDR3 consists of 14 residues. V gave up 1 base and J gave up 5 bases, with 12 bases separating them. The germline V gene has CDR1 SGHKS and CDR2 YYEKEE (reference sequence). DNA for the CDR3: TGTGCCAGCAGCTTGACTTCAAGGGGGACTGAAGCTTTCTTT. Translating gives CASSLTSRGTEAFF.

This clone was found once. The chain couples TRBV18 to TRBJ1-6; 8 bases agree with TRBD1. V lost 3 bases and J lost 3; bases outside the gene matches: 4. The length of the CDR3 is 16 residues. CDR1 and CDR2 from the germline V gene are KGHSH and LQKENI. The chain's CDR3 is CASSPTGVYYNSPLHF. In DNA, the CDR3 is TGTGCCAGCTCACCGACAGGGGTCTACTATAATTCACCCCTCCACTTT.

The chain couples TRBV5-1 to TRBJ2-5; D gene uncertain. Deletions cut 0 bases from V and 0 bases from J, with 9 bases between. Germline V gene lookup returns CDR1 SGHRS and CDR2 YFSETQ. CDR3 size: 15 residues. The CDR3, as DNA: TGCGCCAGCAGCTTGGGACAAGTGTACCAAGAGACCCAGTACTTC. Translation: CASSLGQVYQETQYF.

The chain employs TRBV9 and TRBJ1-2; no reliable D call. The CDR3 spans 16 residues. V lost 1 base to trimming and J lost 4 bases, with 17 bases between them. Per the germline V gene, CDR1 is SGDLS and CDR2 is YYNGEE. CDR3 residues: CASSVRMGSNGYGYTF. CDR3 nucleotide sequence: TGTGCCAGCAGCGTAAGGATGGGGAGTAATGGCTATGGCTACACCTTC.

The chain carries TRBV5-6 and TRBJ2-7; no clear D. From germline, CDR1 is SGHDT and CDR2 YYEEEE. This CDR3 comprises 11 residues. With 4 bases removed from V and 2 bases from J, the gap between germline ends came to 4 bases. CDR3 region: CASSQAYEQYF. The DNA of the CDR3 is TGTGCCAGCAGCCAAGCCTACGAGCAGTACTTC.

V usage is TRBV10-3 and J usage is TRBJ1-1; 10 bases line up with TRBD1. CDR1 and CDR2 from the germline V gene are ENHRY and SYGVKD. Unmatched junction bases numbered 15, after V lost 0 bases and J lost 2 bases. CDR3 length: 20 residues. The CDR3 sequence is CAISESGTGDQLARNTEAFF. In DNA, the CDR3 is TGTGCCATCAGTGAGTCCGGGACAGGGGATCAACTTGCCCGCAACACTGAAGCTTTCTTT.

The rearrangement joins TRBV7-2 to TRBJ1-6; TRBD1 agrees at 7 bases. This CDR3 is built from 14 residues. CDR1 is SGHTA, CDR2 FQGNSA, per germline. V dropped 4 bases and J dropped 8; count of bases not matched to a gene: 5. The CDR3 DNA sequence: TGTGCCAGCAGCTCTACAGGGGCGGATTCACCCCTCCACTTT. Translation: CASSSTGADSPLHF.